This is a list of T cell receptor beta chains from one sample in a study of shared clonotypes between healthy human individuals. Here immunoSEQ multiplex PCR was the method, and the copy in TCRdb shows in-frame clones only, minus some. Here the sample spans 2,500,000 or so clones, 93% being singletons. Sequenced input: naive CD4+ T cells from PBMCs. Receptor source: a man aged 18 to 29 in good health. Some clones in this sample may be carry-over from other donors' samples. Both conserved end residues are part of each CDR3. D genes are given only for firm matches. Clone size appears in some rows only: once, few, many, or a class for an expanded clone.

>TRBJ2-5|-|TRBV6-6|15|TRBD2
TGTGCCAGCAGCCGCGGACTAGCGGGAGGGGAGACCCAGTACTTC
CASSRGLAGGETQYF
>TRBJ2-2|-|TRBV5-1|18|TRBD2
TGCGCCAGCAGCTCCAGGACTAGCGGGAGACCCATAACCGGGGAGTTGTTTTTT
CASSSRTSGRPITGELFF
>TRBJ2-7|-|TRBV2|15|TRBD2
TGTGCCAGCGGACAGGAAGCGGGAGGCTTGGACGAGCAGTACTTC
CASGQEAGGLDEQYF
>TRBJ1-1|-|TRBV28|16|TRBD1
TGTGCCAGCAGTTTATTACAGGGGACAGGTTTCACTGAAGCTTTCTTT
CASSLLQGTGFTEAFF
>TRBJ1-3|-|TRBV6-1|15|TRBD1
TGTGCCAGCAGTGTACAGGGGAGCTCTGGAAACACCATATATTTT
CASSVQGSSGNTIYF
>TRBJ2-7|-|TRBV4-1|14|TRBD2
TGCGCCAGCAGCTACCTAGCGGGAGCTTACGAGCAGTACTTC
CASSYLAGAYEQYF
>TRBJ2-4|-|TRBV5-4|18|TRBD2
TGTGCCAGCAGCTTGGGACCCGGGGGGAACCTAGCCAAAAACATTCAGTACTTC
CASSLGPGGNLAKNIQYF
>TRBJ2-3|-|TRBV4-1|15|TRBD2
TGCGCCAGCAGCCAAGTCGGGACTAGCCTGGATACGCAGTATTTT
CASSQVGTSLDTQYF
>TRBJ2-3|-|TRBV29-1|14|TRBD2
TGCAGCGTACTAGCGGGAGGGCCAAAAGATACGCAGTATTTT
CSVLAGGPKDTQYF
>TRBJ2-7|-|TRBV6-5|14|-
TGTGCCAGCAGCGTTCTAGCGTCGGCTTACGAGCAGTACTTC
CASSVLASAYEQYF
>TRBJ2-1|once|TRBV9|15|-
TGTGCCAGCAGCCCAAATTGGGGCCCCTACAATGAGCAGTTCTTC
CASSPNWGPYNEQFF
>TRBJ2-5|-|TRBV5-1|17|TRBD2
TGCGCCAGCAGCTCTTCCCTGGGGCAGGGAGGGGCAGAGACCCAGTACTTC
CASSSSLGQGGAETQYF
>TRBJ1-2|-|TRBV19|15|-
TGTGCCAGTAGTATATCAGTCGACAGTAACTATGGCTACACCTTC
CASSISVDSNYGYTF
>TRBJ2-6|-|TRBV5-6|18|TRBD1
TGTGCCAGCAGCGGGGTAGGGGGCGCCCCTTGGGGGGCCAACGTCCTGACTTTC
CASSGVGGAPWGANVLTF
>TRBJ1-4|-|TRBV4-2|16|TRBD1
TGTGCCAGCAGCCTCAGGGGGACAGCCGCTAATGAAAAACTGTTTTTT
CASSLRGTAANEKLFF
>TRBJ2-3|-|TRBV5-5|14|TRBD2
TGTGCCAGCACCCCTGTAGCGGGAAATCTCGGGCAGTATTTT
CASTPVAGNLGQYF
>TRBJ2-5|once|TRBV2|16|TRBD2
TGTGCCAGCAGTCTGCTTGGCCTAGCGGGGCAGGGGACCCAGTACTTC
CASSLLGLAGQGTQYF
>TRBJ2-2|-|TRBV5-1|18|TRBD2
TGCGCCAGCAGCTTGGGTCTAGCGGGAGGGCCGGACACCGGGGAGCTGTTTTTT
CASSLGLAGGPDTGELFF
>TRBJ2-7|-|TRBV9|14|TRBD2
TGTGCCAGCAGCCCACGACTAGCCGACTACGAGCAGTACTTC
CASSPRLADYEQYF
>TRBJ1-3|-|TRBV15|16|-
TGTGCCACCAGCAGAGATCTTACGGGCTCTGGAAACACCATATATTTT
CATSRDLTGSGNTIYF
>TRBJ2-3|-|TRBV9|15|-
TGTGCCAGCAGCTCTGGGACGGCATCCACAGATACGCAGTATTTT
CASSSGTASTDTQYF
>TRBJ2-1|-|TRBV30|14|-
TGTGCCTGGAGTTCTCCCCCAAGGTCGGGTGAGCAGTTCTTC
CAWSSPPRSGEQFF
>TRBJ2-5|-|TRBV5-1|15|-
TGCGCCAGCAGCTTGGAGGGGGGTGTATGGGAGACCCAGTACTTC
CASSLEGGVWETQYF
>TRBJ1-3|-|TRBV30|13|TRBD1
TGTGCCTGGGGGAACAGGGGTGGAAACACCATATATTTT
CAWGNRGGNTIYF
>TRBJ2-7|-|TRBV6-5|15|-
TGTGCCAGCAGACCCTATAGGACAATTGCCTACGAGCAGTACTTC
CASRPYRTIAYEQYF
>TRBJ1-2|-|TRBV20-1|9|-
TGCAGTGCTCGGGAAAGCTACACCTTC
CSARESYTF
>TRBJ2-2|-|TRBV7-8|16|TRBD2
TGTGCCAGCAGCTTCCTGACTAGCAGTATCACCGGGGAGCTGTTTTTT
CASSFLTSSITGELFF
>TRBJ2-1|-|TRBV6-8|15|TRBD1
TGTGCCAGCAGTCCACGGCAGGGGGCGCGCAATGAGCAGTTCTTC
CASSPRQGARNEQFF
>TRBJ1-2|-|TRBV5-4|15|-
TGTGCCAGCAGCTTTAGCGTACCCCTCGGCTATGGCTACACCTTC
CASSFSVPLGYGYTF
>TRBJ1-1|-|TRBV5-4|18|-
TGTGCCAGCAGCCCCCCGGGTTTCCGGGCCTCGGTTTACACTGAAGCTTTCTTT
CASSPPGFRASVYTEAFF
>TRBJ1-5|-|TRBV5-1|15|-
TGCGCCAGCAGCCCAACCGGGGCCTTCAATCAGCCCCAGCATTTT
CASSPTGAFNQPQHF
>TRBJ2-3|-|TRBV18|14|-
TGTGCCAGCTCACCATATGAGGGGGCAGATACGCAGTATTTT
CASSPYEGADTQYF
>TRBJ1-5|-|TRBV28|16|-
TGTGCCAGCAGTCCCCCGACAGGATATAGCAATCAGCCCCAGCATTTT
CASSPPTGYSNQPQHF
>TRBJ2-3|-|TRBV28|15|TRBD2
TGTGCCAGCCGCCGGCGGGAGAAGTACACAGATACGCAGTATTTT
CASRRREKYTDTQYF
>TRBJ2-5|-|TRBV5-5|14|-
TGTGCCAGCAGCCACCGGGACGAAGGGGAGACCCAGTACTTC
CASSHRDEGETQYF
>TRBJ1-5|-|TRBV19|15|-
TGTGGCGCCGGGGCCGGGGGGTTATCGTTGCAGCCCCAGCATTTT
CGAGAGGLSLQPQHF
>TRBJ2-5|-|TRBV5-1|15|-
TGCGCCAGCAGCTCCTCAGGGGCGCCGCAGGAGACCCAGTACTTC
CASSSSGAPQETQYF
>TRBJ1-6|-|TRBV28|13|-
TGTGCCAGCAACCTACAGTATAATTCACCCCTCCACTTT
CASNLQYNSPLHF
>TRBJ1-1|-|TRBV28|12|-
TGTGCCAGCACCCCTCGCGACGCTGAAGCTTTCTTT
CASTPRDAEAFF
>TRBJ2-2|once|TRBV4-2|15|-
TGTGCCAGCAGCCCAGTCGGGTTTTACACCGGGGAGCTGTTTTTT
CASSPVGFYTGELFF
>TRBJ2-1|-|TRBV7-3|17|TRBD2
TGTGCCAGCAGCTTAAGAGCGACGCGGGAGGGCAGCCATGAGCAGTTCTTC
CASSLRATREGSHEQFF
>TRBJ1-3|-|TRBV25-1|14|-
TGTGCCAGCCGAGGCCAACCGTCTGGAAACACCATATATTTT
CASRGQPSGNTIYF
>TRBJ2-1|-|TRBV6-1|10|-
TGTGCCACCCGGGACATTGAGCAGTTCTTC
CATRDIEQFF
>TRBJ1-5|-|TRBV28|18|-
TGTGCCAGCAGTTTAGGGGGAGGGGGGCTCTATAGCAATCAGCCCCAGCATTTT
CASSLGGGGLYSNQPQHF
>TRBJ2-1|once|TRBV7-2|14|-
TGTGCCAGCAGTTTTGGGGCCGATGGCAATGAGCAGTTCTTC
CASSFGADGNEQFF
>TRBJ1-2|-|TRBV7-2|14|-
TGTGCCAGCAGCATCGGACAGAATAACTATGGCTACACCTTC
CASSIGQNNYGYTF
>TRBJ1-2|-|TRBV30|12|-
TGTGCCTGGAGCCTCGGATGGAGGGGCTACACCTTC
CAWSLGWRGYTF
>TRBJ1-1|-|TRBV28|15|-
TGTGCCAGCAGTCCGACCCGGGATCTGAACACTGAAGCTTTCTTT
CASSPTRDLNTEAFF
>TRBJ2-2|once|TRBV30|14|-
TGTGCCTGGAATGCAGGGAGGCACACCGGGGAGCTGTTTTTT
CAWNAGRHTGELFF
>TRBJ2-1|-|TRBV7-2|16|TRBD1
TGTGCCAGCAGCTTAGTTCACAGGGGGACCTACAATGAGCAGTTCTTC
CASSLVHRGTYNEQFF